A single sample is the source of the 28 T cell receptor beta chains below, sequenced in a study of blood T cell repertoires in COVID-19 (dated by TCRdb to about 2020). The library was produced with the immunoSEQ multiplex PCR assay. TCRdb obtained this table from immuneACCESS and retained in-frame rearrangements with V and J assigned. These tables miss some clones; where compared with another copy, unresolved V genes account for less than half of the shortfall, and the remainder is unexplained. This sample is represented by about 100,000 clones; about 90% of them were singletons. Jointly, the top ten make up around 6.9% of the sample. Sample: peripheral blood. All receptors come from a man younger than 40 in a cohort sampled during active COVID-19.

This chain connects TRBV9 to TRBJ1-1; tentatively, D is TRBD1 (5 bases). Deletions cut 4 bases from V and 7 bases from J, with 20 bases between. Germline CDR1 and CDR2: SGDLS and YYNGEE. The CDR3 is 15 amino acids. The DNA for the CDR3 is TGTGCCAGCAGCCCACGGGGGGAAATGGGGAGTGAAGCTTTCTTT. It is translated as CASSPRGEMGSEAFF.

V is TRBV6-2 or TRBV6-3 and J is TRBJ2-1; 7 bases are a match to TRBD2. V lost 0 bases and J lost 0; bases outside the gene matches: 5. Germline CDR1 reads MNHEY; CDR2 reads SVGEGT. This CDR3 has 17 amino acids. DNA of the CDR3: TGTGCCAGCAGTTACTCCCTTACGGGGGGCTCCTACAATGAGCAGTTCTTC. Encoded protein: CASSYSLTGGSYNEQFF.

This chain joins TRBV9 and TRBJ2-2, with 9 bases that match TRBD1. The junction had 10 bases not matched to a gene; V was cut back by 7 bases and J by 6 bases. CDR1 and CDR2 from the germline V gene are SGDLS and YYNGEE. The CDR3 is made up of 15 amino acids. CDR3 residues: CASGMGGQGAGELFF. The CDR3 DNA reads as TGTGCCAGCGGGATGGGGGGACAGGGTGCCGGGGAGCTGTTTTTT.

The chain joins TRBV25-1 to TRBJ1-2, with a tentative D call TRBD1 (6 bases). This CDR3 contains 13 residues. Germline CDR1 is MGHDK and CDR2 is SYGVNS. Trimming stripped 7 bases from V and 4 bases from J, with 13 bases between. For the CDR3, the DNA is TGTGCCAGCACCCCAGGGGACCGCTATGGCTACACCTTC. It translates to CASTPGDRYGYTF.

The rearrangement joins TRBV19 to TRBJ1-2; 10 bases fit TRBD1. This CDR3 spans 16 amino acids. V lost 9 bases and J lost 0; bases outside the gene matches: 10. Germline CDR1 and CDR2: LNHDA and SQIVND (reference sequence). The CDR3 protein is CASRDRGFGANYGYTF. CDR3 nucleotide sequence: TGTGCCAGCAGGGACAGGGGATTCGGGGCTAACTATGGCTACACCTTC.

The sample holds one count of this clone. The chain recombines TRBV5-1 with TRBJ2-7; TRBD2 is a possible D gene (6 bases). Trimming left V 3 bases short and J 2 bases short, with 6 bases between. Germline CDR1 reads SGHRS; CDR2 reads YFSETQ. The CDR3 has 12 amino acids. The chain's CDR3 is CASSWGAYEQYF. The DNA of the CDR3 is TGCGCCAGCAGCTGGGGGGCCTACGAGCAGTACTTC.

This chain links TRBV27 with TRBJ2-2; TRBD2 might be the D (5 bases). This CDR3 region has 16 residues. CDR1 and CDR2 (germline): MNHEY, SMNVEV (reference sequence). The V end was cut by 3 bases, the J end by 0 bases, with 11 bases between. The CDR3 region is CASSFLDFANTGELFF. The CDR3 DNA reads as TGTGCCAGCAGTTTCCTGGACTTCGCGAACACCGGGGAGCTGTTTTTT.

Points on this clone: The sample has other DNA sequences that encode this CDR3 too. The rearrangement links TRBV30 to TRBJ1-1; a possible D gene is TRBD1 (5 bases). V was clipped by 2 bases and J by 5 bases, with 6 bases between them. The CDR3 covers 11 residues. CDR1 and CDR2 (germline): GTSNPN, SVGIG (reference sequence). The CDR3 here is CAWSRGTEAFF. The CDR3 coding sequence is TGTGCCTGGAGTCGGGGGACTGAAGCTTTCTTT.

The rearrangement joins TRBV11-2 to TRBJ2-1; the match to TRBD1 covers 9 bases. Per the germline V gene, CDR1 is SGHAT and CDR2 is FQNNGV. There are 15 residues in the CDR3. Germline trimming cut 1 base from V and 8 bases from J; bases unmatched to any gene: 6. The CDR3 DNA reads TGTGCCAGCAGCTTAGTGGCGACAGGGGGGTATGAGCAGTTCTTC. This gives the protein CASSLVATGGYEQFF.

This clone was observed a single time. This sequence joins TRBV5-1 and TRBJ2-3, with 8 bases aligning to TRBD2. After removal of 5 bases from V and 0 bases from J, the junction contained 8 bases not matched to a gene. The germline V gene has CDR1 SGHRS and CDR2 YFSETQ. The CDR3 spans 16 residues. The CDR3 here is CASRPSGSTSTDTQYF. CDR3 coding DNA: TGCGCCAGCAGACCTAGCGGGTCAACTAGCACAGATACGCAGTATTTT.

The gene calls are TRBV7-9 and TRBJ2-7, with D tentatively TRBD1 (5 bases). From germline, CDR1 is SEHNR and CDR2 FQNEAQ (reference sequence). The CDR3 runs to 13 residues. V lost 3 bases, J lost 5 bases, and 11 bases lay in between. The CDR3 sequence: CASSLSGLHEQYF. The CDR3 DNA reads TGTGCCAGCAGCTTGTCAGGGTTACACGAGCAGTACTTC.

This chain uses TRBV11-1 with TRBJ2-7, with 11 positions matching TRBD2. V lost 4 bases to trimming and J lost 2 bases; unmatched junction nucleotides: 1. Germline-derived CDR1 and CDR2 are SGHAT and FQDESV (reference sequence). The CDR3 length is 14 residues. For the CDR3, the DNA is TGTGCCAGCAGCTCTAGCGGGGGGCCCTACGAGCAGTACTTC. Translated: CASSSSGGPYEQYF.

The chain is built from TRBV19 and TRBJ2-7, with TRBD1 matching over 8 bases. Losses at the gene ends were 1 base for V and 3 bases for J; bases not matched to a gene: 8. In germline, CDR1 is LNHDA, CDR2 SQIVND (reference sequence). The CDR3 totals 16 residues. The CDR3 DNA reads as TGTGCCAGTAGTATAGCGACCGGGACAGGCTTCTACGAGCAGTACTTC. Protein sequence: CASSIATGTGFYEQYF.

The V and J genes are TRBV10-2 and TRBJ1-1; unclear D gene. Germline V CDR1 and CDR2: WSHSY, SAAADI. V was pared by 0 bases and J by 1 base, with 6 bases between. The length of the CDR3 is 14 residues. For the CDR3, the DNA is TGCGCCAGCAGTGAGTCGTCGGGGAACACTGAAGCTTTCTTT. Its protein product is CASSESSGNTEAFF.

This chain links TRBV7-7 with TRBJ2-2, with 8 bases lining up with TRBD2. V lost 5 bases, J lost 4 bases, and 12 bases stayed unmatched. The CDR3 contains 17 residues. Germline loops: CDR1 SSHAT, CDR2 FNYEAQ (reference sequence). CDR3 residues: CASSPTTGGAGTGELFF. Here the CDR3 DNA reads TGTGCCAGCAGCCCGACGACGGGGGGGGCCGGCACCGGGGAGCTGTTTTTT.

The V call is TRBV6-5, the J call TRBJ2-1, with TRBD1 as a possible D gene (6 bases). The V end lost 6 bases, the J end lost 7 bases, and 13 bases lay between the germline ends. The CDR3 totals 13 residues. Germline CDR1 is MNHEY and CDR2 is SVGAGI. CDR3 nucleotides: TGTGCCAGCAGCGCTACAGGGAAGAATGAGCAGTTCTTC. It is translated as CASSATGKNEQFF.

The rearrangement joins TRBV30 to TRBJ1-5; maybe TRBD1 (6 bases). The CDR3 loop spans 13 amino acids. CDR1 and CDR2 (germline): GTSNPN, SVGIG (reference sequence). Trimming left V 4 bases short and J 3 bases short, with 10 bases between. The CDR3, as DNA: TGTGCCTGGACTAGGGACACCAATCAGCCCCAGCATTTT. Amino acid sequence: CAWTRDTNQPQHF.

V and J are TRBV29-1 and TRBJ1-2; D is perhaps TRBD1 (6 bases). Germline V gene data show CDR1 as SQVTM and CDR2 as ANQGSEA. Deletions cut 5 bases from V and 8 bases from J, with 12 bases between. This CDR3 comprises 11 residues. CDR3 nucleotide sequence: TGCAGCGTTTTGGACAGTCAGGGCTACACCTTC. The encoded protein is CSVLDSQGYTF.

V gene TRBV7-9 combines with J gene TRBJ2-3; 9 nucleotides match TRBD2. This CDR3 spans 14 amino acids. V shed 5 bases and J 6 bases; nucleotides not matched to a gene: 6. Germline CDR1 is SEHNR and CDR2 is FQNEAQ (reference sequence). The CDR3 region is CASSRSGGSDTQYF. CDR3 sequence (DNA): TGTGCCAGCAGCCGTAGCGGGGGAAGTGATACGCAGTATTTT.

This chain links TRBV5-6 with TRBJ1-4; the D gene is possibly TRBD1 (6 bases). Trimming cost V 1 base and J 0 bases, with 7 bases left between them. CDR1 and CDR2 from the germline V gene are SGHDT and YYEEEE. The CDR3 is made up of 15 amino acids. The CDR3 nucleotides read TGTGCCAGCAGCTTGCCAGGGGCAACTAATGAAAAACTGTTTTTT. It translates to CASSLPGATNEKLFF. Variable domain in full (rest from reference TRBV5-6 and TRBJ1-4): DAGVTQSPTHLIKTRGQQVTLRCSPKSGHDTVSWYQQALGQGPQFIFQYYEEEERQRGNFPDRFSGHQFPNYSSELNVNALLLGDSALYLCASSLPGATNEKLFFGSGTQLSVL.

This chain connects TRBV28 to TRBJ2-1, with D possibly being TRBD1 (5 bases). Germline CDR1 is MDHEN and CDR2 is SYDVKM. Trimming cost V 3 bases and J 5 bases, with 5 bases left between them. This CDR3 comprises 12 residues. The DNA of the CDR3 is TGTGCCAGCAGTTTGACAGACAATGAGCAGTTCTTC. The encoded protein is CASSLTDNEQFF.

The rearrangement uses TRBV6-4 and TRBJ2-1, with 8 bases matching TRBD2. V was clipped by 5 bases and J by 4 bases; unmatched bases: 13. CDR3 length: 17 residues. CDR1 is MRHNA and CDR2 is SNTAGT in the germline V gene. The CDR3 DNA follows: TGTGCCAGCAGTCCCACCTACAAGCGGGGGACGTACAATGAGCAGTTCTTC. Its protein product is CASSPTYKRGTYNEQFF.

The chain is built from TRBV5-5 and TRBJ2-7, with D tentatively TRBD1 (6 bases). V was trimmed by 5 bases and J by 3 bases, leaving 12 bases between them. Germline CDR1 and CDR2: SGHKS and YYEKEE (reference sequence). The CDR3 contains 13 residues. In DNA form, the CDR3 reads TGTGCCAGCAGACAGGGAACCAACTACGAGCAGTACTTC. As protein: CASRQGTNYEQYF.

The chain joins TRBV5-1 to TRBJ2-1; D might be TRBD2 (6 bases). V lost 4 bases and J lost 7, with 21 bases in between. The CDR3 totals 16 residues. Germline V gene sequence: CDR1 SGHRS, CDR2 YFSETQ. CDR3 DNA sequence: TGCGCCAGCAGCCCGGGTGGGAGGTCAGGGTGGAATGAGCAGTTCTTC. Protein: CASSPGGRSGWNEQFF. Supplemented by reference TRBV5-1 and TRBJ2-1, the full variable domain reads KAGVTQTPRYLIKTRGQQVTLSCSPISGHRSVSWYQQTPGQGLQFLFEYFSETQRNKGNFPGRFSGRQFSNSRSEMNVSTLELGDSALYLCASSPGGRSGWNEQFFGPGTRLTVL.

The chain recombines TRBV19 with TRBJ1-6; possible D gene TRBD1, 5 bases. Germline assignment: CDR1 LNHDA and CDR2 SQIVND (reference sequence). CDR3 length: 15 amino acids. With 6 bases removed from V and 9 bases from J, the gap between germline ends came to 18 bases. The CDR3 DNA reads TGTGCCAGTAGCCAAGCGGGGCTAAGGGGTTCACCCCTCCACTTT. Residues: CASSQAGLRGSPLHF. The entire variable domain, with the rest obtained from reference TRBV19 and TRBJ1-6, is as follows: DGGITQSPKYLFRKEGQNVTLSCEQNLNHDAMYWYRQDPGQGLRLIYYSQIVNDFQKGDIAEGYSVSREKKESFPLTVTSAQKNPTAFYLCASSQAGLRGSPLHFGNGTRLTVT.

The chain is built from TRBV6-5 and TRBJ1-3; no definite D call. V lost 0 bases to trimming and J lost 0 bases, with 9 bases between them. The CDR3 extends over 16 amino acids. Germline V gene lookup returns CDR1 MNHEY and CDR2 SVGAGI. CDR3 DNA: TGTGCCAGCAGTTACTCCGGACTGAGCTCTGGAAACACCATATATTTT. Translation gives CASSYSGLSSGNTIYF.

The chain links TRBV3-1 (or the pseudogene TRBV3-2) to TRBJ1-4, with 9 bases aligning to TRBD1. Germline V lookup: CDR1 LGHDT, CDR2 YNNKEL (reference sequence). The CDR3 covers 16 residues. V was pared by 2 bases and J by 8 bases, with 9 bases of the junction left unmatched. The CDR3 loop is CASSQLRRDRVEKLFF. The CDR3 DNA follows: TGTGCCAGCAGCCAATTACGTAGGGACAGGGTGGAAAAACTGTTTTTT.

The genes are TRBV10-3 and TRBJ1-2, with D perhaps matching TRBD1 (6 bases). Trimming removed 4 bases at V and 2 bases at J, with 17 bases between. The CDR3 spans 16 residues. CDR1 is ENHRY, CDR2 SYGVKD, per germline. CDR3 nucleotide sequence: TGTGCCATCAGTGGGGACACCCCCCGAGGCAACTATGGCTACACCTTC. It is translated as CAISGDTPRGNYGYTF.